The 21 T cell receptor beta chains given below trace back to one sample, sequenced in a study of blood T cells in healthy people across ages. The use of a sample-barcoded 5' primer and a J-beta primer mix characterized a second PCR of roughly 6 to 11 cycles. TCRdb reprocessed the 5' RACE reads with MiXCR, giving one entry per CDR3 protein. This table has fewer than 900,000 distinct CDR3 sequences, roughly 40% appearing once. The source material was blood. The origin of the receptors is a man younger than 35 in good health.

The chain recombines TRBV7-2 with TRBJ1-4; 11 bases are a match to TRBD1. The V gene end was trimmed by 4 bases and the J gene end by 7 bases; junction bases not matched to a gene: 5. This CDR3 is built from 15 residues. The V gene's germline CDR1 is SGHTA and CDR2 FQGNSA. DNA of the CDR3: TGTGCCAGCAGCTCGGACAGGGGGCATGGTGAAAAACTGTTTTTT. Translated: CASSSDRGHGEKLFF.

The V gene is TRBV7-8, the J gene TRBJ2-5; D unresolved. The J call may be wrong; the DNA end is better matched by TRBJ2-7. Germline CDR1 and CDR2: SGHVS and FQNEAQ. This CDR3 spans 16 amino acids. The CDR3 loop reads CASAAGGPRIGGEQYF. CDR3 bases: TGTGCCAGCGCTGCCGGTGGACCCCGTATTGGTGGCGAGCAGTACTTC.

There are a few counts of this clonotype. V usage is TRBV5-1 and J usage is TRBJ2-1, with TRBD2 as a possible D gene (6 bases). Deletions cut 0 bases from V and 10 bases from J, with 14 bases between. This CDR3 has 14 residues. CDR1 and CDR2 (germline): SGHRS, YFSETQ. The CDR3 region has the DNA TGCGCCAGCAGCTTGGCCAACTTAGCGGAAGAGCAGTTCTTC. This codes for CASSLANLAEEQFF.

As for this clonotype: A much larger clone is a single base away; this may be a read error. The chain uses TRBV10-3 and TRBJ2-5; TRBD2 is a possible D gene (5 bases). The germline V gene has CDR1 ENHRY and CDR2 SYGVKD. This CDR3 is 14 amino acids long. The CDR3 is CVISEGNGRETQYF. The CDR3 DNA follows: TGTGTCATCAGTGAGGGAAACGGACGGGAGACCCAGTACTTC.

In this sample, this clonotype turned up many times. The DNA for the CDR3 is TGTGCCAGCAGTTCGGGACAGTTCTCCTACAATGAGCAGTTCTTC. Translation gives CASSSGQFSYNEQFF. V is TRBV12-3 or TRBV12-4 and J is TRBJ2-1; 7 bases match TRBD1. V gave up 4 bases and J gave up 0 bases; unmatched junction bases: 3. This CDR3 spans 15 amino acids.

This clonotype was recorded at least ten times. V usage is TRBV5-1 and J usage is TRBJ1-2; 10 nucleotides line up with TRBD1. The CDR3 runs to 17 residues. The V gene end was trimmed by 0 bases and the J gene end by 4 bases; junction bases not matched to a gene: 9. CDR1 SGHRS and CDR2 YFSETQ come from the germline V gene. The CDR3 sequence: CASSLGQGASILYGYTF. The CDR3 DNA reads as TGCGCCAGCAGCTTGGGACAGGGGGCTTCCATCCTCTATGGCTACACCTTC. Drawing the rest from reference TRBV5-1 and TRBJ1-2, the complete variable domain is KAGVTQTPRYLIKTRGQQVTLSCSPISGHRSVSWYQQTPGQGLQFLFEYFSETQRNKGNFPGRFSGRQFSNSRSEMNVSTLELGDSALYLCASSLGQGASILYGYTFGSGTRLTVV.

The table lists this clonotype with a few counts. V usage is TRBV20-1 and J usage is TRBJ2-2; 7 bases are a match to TRBD1. The CDR3 length is 15 residues. V lost 3 bases and J lost 7; bases outside the gene matches: 11. Per germline, CDR1 DFQATT and CDR2 SNEGSKA (reference sequence). CDR3 sequence: CSASRDSHAGGELFF. DNA of the CDR3: TGCAGTGCTAGTCGGGACAGCCATGCGGGCGGGGAGCTGTTTTTT.

This clonotype was observed a few times. This sequence joins TRBV4-1 and TRBJ2-3; D may be TRBD1 (5 bases). This CDR3 has 15 amino acids. Trimming removed 5 bases at V and 0 bases at J, with 12 bases between. Per germline, CDR1 MGHRA and CDR2 YSYEKL. The CDR3 spells CASSVLTVSTDTQYF. The DNA of the CDR3 is TGCGCCAGCAGCGTATTGACAGTTAGCACAGATACGCAGTATTTT.

This rearrangement joins TRBV2 to TRBJ2-6; no reliable D call. This CDR3 is built from 14 residues. The germline V gene encodes CDR1 SNHLY and CDR2 FYNNEI. V shed 7 bases and J shed 0 bases, with 7 bases lying between them. CDR3 sequence (DNA): TGTGCCAGCACCAAGGACTCTGGGGCCAACGTCCTGACTTTC. Translation gives CASTKDSGANVLTF.

This clonotype was seen once. This may stem from a read error, because a much larger clone lies one nucleotide away. V usage is TRBV4-3 and J usage is TRBJ2-7; no definite D call. V shed 4 bases and J shed 10 bases, with 20 bases lying between them. The germline CDR1 and CDR2 sequences are LGHNA and YSLEER. The CDR3 loop spans 14 amino acids. CDR3 nucleotide sequence: TGCGCCAGCAGCCGAGATTCAGACTCGCTGTTTCAGTACTTC. It translates to CASSRDSDSLFQYF.

The chain is built from TRBV5-1 and TRBJ2-3; no clear D gene. V was trimmed by 2 bases and J by 6 bases, leaving 13 bases between them. Germline-derived CDR1 and CDR2 are SGHRS and YFSETQ. CDR3 length: 14 amino acids. The CDR3 protein is CASSLRLFGDTQYF. The CDR3 bases are TGCGCCAGCAGCTTACGGCTTTTTGGGGATACGCAGTATTTT. The full variable domain, completed using reference TRBV5-1 and TRBJ2-3, is KAGVTQTPRYLIKTRGQQVTLSCSPISGHRSVSWYQQTPGQGLQFLFEYFSETQRNKGNFPGRFSGRQFSNSRSEMNVSTLELGDSALYLCASSLRLFGDTQYFGPGTRLTVL.

The rearrangement uses TRBV7-2 and TRBJ1-1, with D unclear. Germline CDR1 and CDR2: SGHTA and FQGNSA. V gave up 1 base and J gave up 4 bases, with 7 bases separating them. This CDR3 is 13 amino acids long. CDR3 residues: CASSLELVTEAFF. The DNA of the CDR3 is TGTGCCAGCAGCTTAGAATTGGTCACTGAAGCTTTCTTT.

This chain joins TRBV28 and TRBJ2-3, with TRBD2 matching 8 bases. The germline gives CDR1 MDHEN, CDR2 SYDVKM. The V segment lost 5 bases and the J segment 3 bases; nucleotides outside the gene matches: 10. The CDR3 contains 16 residues. In DNA, the CDR3 is TGTGCCAGCAGTCAATGGGGTAGCGGGGAAACAGATACGCAGTATTTT. Translated, it gives CASSQWGSGETDTQYF.

This clonotype was seen more than once but under ten times. CDR3 sequence reads: CASSFSGRGETQYF. DNA for the CDR3: TGTGCCAGCAGCTTCAGTGGGCGGGGAGAGACCCAGTACTTC. The gene calls are TRBV7-2 and TRBJ2-5; a possible D gene is TRBD2 (6 bases). This CDR3 comprises 14 residues. Germline V lookup: CDR1 SGHTA, CDR2 FQGNSA. Trimming removed 3 bases at V and 4 bases at J, with 12 bases between.

This clonotype was seen more than once but under ten times. V usage is TRBV6-2 or TRBV6-3 and J usage is TRBJ2-7; 7 positions match TRBD2. This CDR3 spans 14 amino acids. Trimming took 7 bases from V and 0 from J; bases not matched to a gene: 6. Per the germline V gene, CDR1 is MNHEY and CDR2 is SVGEGT. The DNA of the CDR3 is TGTGCCAGCACTAGCGGCGTTAGCTCCTACGAGCAGTACTTC. Translated, it gives CASTSGVSSYEQYF.

The V and J genes are TRBV7-3 and TRBJ1-1, with D maybe TRBD1 (6 bases). The CDR3 runs 16 residues. Per germline, CDR1 SGHTA and CDR2 FQGTGA. The V and J ends lost 2 bases and 1 base respectively, with 14 bases between them. CDR3 residues: CASSLGVGGPNTEAFF. CDR3 nucleotides: TGTGCCAGCAGCTTAGGAGTGGGGGGGCCGAACACTGAAGCTTTCTTT.

This clonotype turned up a few times. The CDR3 DNA reads as TGCGCCAGCAGCTTGGGATCCTTTTTTGTCAACTACAATGAGCAGTTCTTC. It is translated as CASSLGSFFVNYNEQFF. The genes are TRBV5-1 and TRBJ2-1, with D uncertain. V dropped 0 bases and J dropped 3 bases, with 16 bases sitting between them. This CDR3 spans 17 amino acids. Germline CDR1 reads SGHRS; CDR2 reads YFSETQ.

The chain recombines TRBV27 with TRBJ2-6; D is possibly TRBD2 (5 bases). Trimming removed 7 bases from V and 1 base from J, with 11 bases in between. CDR3 length: 15 amino acids. In germline, CDR1 is MNHEY, CDR2 SMNVEV (reference sequence). In nucleotides, the CDR3 is TGTGCCAGCAATCGGACGGGATCTGGGGCCAACGTCCTGACTTTC. Translated: CASNRTGSGANVLTF.

The sample holds one count of this clonotype. A much larger clone lies a single base off, so this may be a read error. The chain uses TRBV5-1 and TRBJ1-6; D might be TRBD1 (6 bases). The germline V gene encodes CDR1 SGHRS and CDR2 YFSETQ. This CDR3 region has 16 residues. The CDR3 here is CASSPGGRENNPPLHF. The CDR3 nucleotides are TGCGCCAGCAGCCCGGGGGGCAGGGAGAATAATCCACCCCTCCACTTT.

This clonotype was detected only a few times. V is TRBV9 and J is TRBJ1-4; the D gene is possibly TRBD1 (6 bases). The ends were cut back, 1 base at V and 1 base at J, with 14 bases in the middle. The CDR3 extends over 17 amino acids. In germline, CDR1 is SGDLS, CDR2 YYNGEE. In DNA, the CDR3 is TGTGCCAGCAGCGTATCATTAGGGGGTCGAACTAATGAAAAACTGTTTTTT. Its protein product is CASSVSLGGRTNEKLFF.

Points on this clonotype: With a much larger clone just one base away, this may be a read error. The J gene is TRBJ2-3, the V gene TRBV12-3 or TRBV12-4; D is uncertain. CDR3 length equals 15 residues. Here the CDR3 DNA reads TGTGCCAGCGGTTTAGTACCGGGTTTAAGGGATACGCAGTATTTT. This gives the protein CASGLVPGLRDTQYF.